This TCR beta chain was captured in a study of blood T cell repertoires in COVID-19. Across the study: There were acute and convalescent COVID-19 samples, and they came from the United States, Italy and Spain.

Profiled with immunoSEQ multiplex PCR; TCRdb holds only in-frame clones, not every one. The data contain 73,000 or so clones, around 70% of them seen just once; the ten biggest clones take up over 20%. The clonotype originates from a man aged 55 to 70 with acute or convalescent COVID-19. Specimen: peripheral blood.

CDR3: CASSQDRAGELFF. DNA for the CDR3: TGTGCCAGCAGCCAAGACAGGGCCGGGGAGCTGTTTTTT. The rearrangement joins TRBV3-1 (or the pseudogene TRBV3-2) to TRBJ2-2, with D perhaps TRBD1 (5 bases). V was cut by 0 bases and J by 6 bases, with 5 bases left in between. The CDR3 runs to 13 residues. CDR1 and CDR2 from the germline V gene are LGHDT and YNNKEL (reference sequence).